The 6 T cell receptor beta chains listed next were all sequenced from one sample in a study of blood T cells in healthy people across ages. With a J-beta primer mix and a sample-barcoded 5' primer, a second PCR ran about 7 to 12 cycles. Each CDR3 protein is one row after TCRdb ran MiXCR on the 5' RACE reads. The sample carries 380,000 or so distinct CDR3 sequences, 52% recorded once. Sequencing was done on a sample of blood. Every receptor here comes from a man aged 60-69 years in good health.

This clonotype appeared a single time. CDR3 nucleotides: TGTGCCAGCAGCTTTTCAATTGCCAGGTGGAATGAAAAACTGTTTTTT. Protein product: CASSFSIARWNEKLFF. The chain combines TRBV5-6 with TRBJ1-4; unclear D gene. CDR1 and CDR2 (germline): SGHDT, YYEEEE. This CDR3 is 16 amino acids long. Deletions cut 2 bases from V and 5 bases from J, with 16 bases between.

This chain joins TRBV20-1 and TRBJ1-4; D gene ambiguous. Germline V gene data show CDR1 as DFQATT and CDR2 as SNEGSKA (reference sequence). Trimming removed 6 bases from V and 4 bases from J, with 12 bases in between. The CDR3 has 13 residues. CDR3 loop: CSAEGQINEKLFF. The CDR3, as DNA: TGCAGTGCGGAAGGCCAGATTAATGAAAAACTGTTTTTT.

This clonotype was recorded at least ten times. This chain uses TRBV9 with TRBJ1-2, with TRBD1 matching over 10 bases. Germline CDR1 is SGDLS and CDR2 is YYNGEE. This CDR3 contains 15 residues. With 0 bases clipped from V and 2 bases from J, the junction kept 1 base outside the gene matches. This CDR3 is CASSVGGQGNYGYTF. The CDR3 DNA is TGTGCCAGCAGCGTAGGGGGACAGGGGAACTATGGCTACACCTTC.

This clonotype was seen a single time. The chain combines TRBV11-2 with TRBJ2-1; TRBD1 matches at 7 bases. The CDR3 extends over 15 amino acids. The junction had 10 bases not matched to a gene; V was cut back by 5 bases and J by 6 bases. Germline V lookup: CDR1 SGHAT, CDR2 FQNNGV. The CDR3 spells CASSPWTGRGNEQFF. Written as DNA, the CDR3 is TGTGCCAGCAGCCCGTGGACAGGAAGGGGCAATGAGCAGTTCTTC.

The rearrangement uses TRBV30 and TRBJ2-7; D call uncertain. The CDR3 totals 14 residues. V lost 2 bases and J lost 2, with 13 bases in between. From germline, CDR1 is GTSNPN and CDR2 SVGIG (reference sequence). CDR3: CAWSRNNGAYEQYF. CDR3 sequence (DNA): TGTGCCTGGAGTCGTAACAATGGGGCCTACGAGCAGTACTTC.

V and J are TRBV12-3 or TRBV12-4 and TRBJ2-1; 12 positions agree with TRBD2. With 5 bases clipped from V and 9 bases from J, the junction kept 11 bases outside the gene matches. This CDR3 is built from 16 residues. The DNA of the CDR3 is TGTGCCAGCAGTGCCGCTAGCGGGGGGGCTTTCAGTGAGCAGTTCTTC. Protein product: CASSAASGGAFSEQFF.